This TCR beta chain originates from a study of cytomegalovirus exposure and HLA in healthy donors. Overall study findings and caveats: Per a prior analysis, the majority of TCR beta V segments were productive roughly 87% or roughly 30% of the time. There were reportedly fewer N-insertions in an Asian-associated ancestry cluster than the roughly 700-donor mean, in a later analysis. HLA restriction was apparent for most CMV-associated TCR beta chains in a later analysis. Donors were assumed by presence/absence analyses to have roughly uniform sequencing depth.

With regard to this clone: Its antigen is unknown.

This PCR relied on a set of 60 Vbeta primers and 13 Jbeta primers. Sequenced by immunoSEQ multiplex PCR; TCRdb stores in-frame clones only, minus some. The table lists about 190,000 clones, 85% to 90% of them singletons. The J segment lost 2 bases and the V segment lost 5 bases, leaving 8 bases of the junction unmatched. Looked up from germline, CDR1 is SGHTA and CDR2 is FQGNSA. The CDR3 is made up of 16 amino acids. This receptor was obtained from a man aged 30 to 45 in good health and CMV-seronegative. Sequencing was done on a sample of PBMCs. The genes are TRBV7-2 and TRBJ1-5, with 8 nucleotides matching TRBD1. CDR3 nucleotides: TGTGCCAGCAGCGCCCCCGGACAGGGCGGCAATCAGCCCCAGCATTTT. Translating it yields CASSAPGQGGNQPQHF.